This TCR beta chain was captured in a study of cytomegalovirus exposure and HLA in healthy donors. Notes on the study in general: On later analysis, the bulk of CMV-associated TCR beta chains appeared to be HLA-restricted.

As regards this clone: The antigen remains undetermined.

PCR amplification relied on 60 Vbeta primers (plus 13 Jbeta primers). As processed by the authors: Later work found tens of millions of unique TCR beta chains, with 9.5 million to 14 million shared. Profiling relied on immunoSEQ multiplex PCR, and the TCRdb table lists in-frame clones only, not all of them. V, J and clone size were drawn from that table, and D and trimming were deduced from the DNA. The sample yields about 160,000 clones, around 72% seen once. This CDR3 is 13 amino acids long. Germline loops: CDR1 SGHAT, CDR2 FQNNGV. The germline V and J ends were trimmed by 5 bases and 1 base, with 9 bases remaining between them.

The gene calls are TRBV11-2 and TRBJ2-7; no reliable D call. Input material: PBMCs. The TCR was taken from a female donor in good health and CMV-seronegative. CDR3 DNA sequence: TGTGCCAGCAGCCAATACACGTCCTACGAGCAGTACTTC. Translation gives CASSQYTSYEQYF.